Listed here is a single TCR beta chain. Antigen: not known. The germline gives CDR1 SQVTM, CDR2 ANQGSEA. V lost 2 bases, J lost 3 bases, and 7 bases lay in between. The CDR3 totals 12 residues. The sample is drawn from a study of blood T cells in healthy people across ages. Around 10 milliliters was the volume of peripheral blood drawn from each donor. A second PCR of about 7 to 11 cycles used a sample-barcoded 5' primer and a J-beta primer mix. MiXCR, run by TCRdb on the 5' RACE reads, gives a single entry per CDR3 protein. The table has roughly 800,000 distinct CDR3 sequences, roughly 25% seen once. Study-wide results and limits: Per million T cells, the diversity of TCR beta decreased roughly linearly as age advanced.

This same sample was also part of a study on T cells of mothers and their children. Per that paper: Several children and their three healthy Caucasian mothers were the donors. Related mother-child pairs showed slightly higher but non-significant overlap than unrelated pairs.

The sequencing sample was made of blood. The V gene is TRBV29-1, the J gene TRBJ2-5; D not resolved. This receptor was taken from a boy between 10 and 17 years old in good health. The CDR3 spells CSVELVKETQYF. CDR3 sequence (DNA): TGCAGCGTTGAACTAGTGAAAGAGACCCAGTACTTC.